Below, 19 T cell receptor beta chains from the same sample are listed, as sequenced in a study of T cell repertoires in cytomegalovirus infection. TCRdb re-derived calls from the reads in MiXCR, one entry per CDR3 protein. This table has about 490,000 distinct CDR3 sequences, about 17% appearing once. The sequenced sample consisted of CD8+ T cells from PBMCs. The source of these receptors is a human donor in good health (CMV status not recorded). Some clones in this sample may be carry-over from other donors' samples.

Many counts were recorded for this clonotype. The V gene is TRBV7-6, the J gene TRBJ1-5, with D unresolved. Germline V CDR1 and CDR2: SGHVS, FNYEAQ. The CDR3 is made up of 19 amino acids. Trimming stripped 5 bases from V and 0 bases from J, with 23 bases between. The DNA of the CDR3 is TGTGCCAGCAGCCCCTCGTTTCATTGGAATCCCGTTAGCAATCAGCCCCAGCATTTT. Encoded protein: CASSPSFHWNPVSNQPQHF.

The chain is built from TRBV27 and TRBJ2-1; 7 bases map to TRBD2. V shed 0 bases, J shed 4 bases, and the junction held 9 bases outside the gene matches. This CDR3 has 17 residues. The V gene's germline CDR1 is MNHEY and CDR2 SMNVEV (reference sequence). CDR3 nucleotides: TGTGCCAGCAGTTTATCCAGCGGGGTTATTCCTTACAATGAGCAGTTCTTC. As protein: CASSLSSGVIPYNEQFF.

This clonotype was observed many times. The chain combines TRBV7-9 with TRBJ1-1; the D is unclear. The CDR3 extends over 20 amino acids. CDR1 SEHNR and CDR2 FQNEAQ come from the germline V gene (reference sequence). Trimming removed 1 base from V and 1 base from J, with 25 bases in between. The CDR3 nucleotides read TGTGCCAGCAGCTTAGAAACGTATATGGATCCCGGGGAGGGGAACACTGAAGCTTTCTTT. It is translated as CASSLETYMDPGEGNTEAFF.

The chain is built from TRBV13 and TRBJ2-1; D is undetermined. Trimming removed 2 bases at V and 0 bases at J, with 14 bases between. Per the germline V gene, CDR1 is PRHDT and CDR2 is FYEKMQ (reference sequence). The CDR3 is 17 residues long. DNA for the CDR3: TGTGCCAGCAGCTTAAACAGCCCAAAACCCTCCTACAATGAGCAGTTCTTC. Translated, it gives CASSLNSPKPSYNEQFF.

The V call is TRBV19, the J call TRBJ1-4; 7 bases match TRBD1. Trimming cost V 7 bases and J 5 bases; bases outside gene matches: 4. There are 13 residues in the CDR3. Germline loops: CDR1 LNHDA, CDR2 SQIVND (reference sequence). The CDR3 protein is CASKGARNEKLFF. The CDR3 region has the DNA TGTGCCAGTAAGGGGGCCAGGAATGAAAAACTGTTTTTT.

This clonotype was seen many times. The chain joins TRBV7-9 to TRBJ2-1; D remains ambiguous. Trimming took 0 bases from V and 0 from J, leaving 12 bases between them. Looked up from germline, CDR1 is SEHNR and CDR2 is FQNEAQ (reference sequence). The CDR3 loop spans 17 amino acids. CDR3 residues: CASSLAVGSGSYNEQFF. CDR3 sequence (DNA): TGTGCCAGCAGCTTAGCGGTGGGATCGGGCTCCTACAATGAGCAGTTCTTC. Together with reference TRBV7-9 and TRBJ2-1, the CDR3 gives the full variable domain: DTGVSQNPRHKITKRGQNVTFRCDPISEHNRLYWYRQTLGQGPEFLTYFQNEAQLEKSRLLSDRFSAERPKGSFSTLEIQRTEQGDSAMYLCASSLAVGSGSYNEQFFGPGTRLTVL.

The chain employs TRBV29-1 and TRBJ2-1, with TRBD1 identical over 8 bases. This CDR3 comprises 14 residues. CDR1 is SQVTM and CDR2 is ANQGSEA in the germline V gene. V gave up 8 bases and J gave up 2 bases; unmatched junction bases: 8. The CDR3 is CSLSETGAYNEQFF. The DNA of the CDR3 is TGCAGCCTGAGCGAGACAGGGGCCTACAATGAGCAGTTCTTC.

This clonotype was observed at least ten times. One end of the junction fails to match germline, which may point to a read error. V is TRBV12-3 or TRBV12-4 and J is TRBJ2-1; weak D call: TRBD1 (6 bases). The CDR3 sequence is 11 residues long. The CDR3, as DNA: TGTGCCAGCACTTTACAGGGTGAGCAGTTCTTC. Residues: CASTLQGEQFF.

In this sample, this clonotype turned up many times. This chain uses TRBV19 with TRBJ1-1, with unresolved D. The CDR3 is 16 amino acids. CDR1 LNHDA and CDR2 SQIVND come from the germline V gene (reference sequence). V was trimmed by 2 bases and J by 0 bases, leaving 13 bases between them. The CDR3 DNA is TGTGCCAGTAGTATAAAAGTCGGCAGGCTGAACACTGAAGCTTTCTTT. Translated, it gives CASSIKVGRLNTEAFF.

This clonotype was seen many times. The CDR3 DNA reads TGCAGTGCTAGAGATCCCTCTGCGGGAGTCGGCAATGAGCAGTTCTTC. It yields the protein CSARDPSAGVGNEQFF. V gene TRBV20-1 combines with J gene TRBJ2-1, with 7 bases aligning to TRBD2. V shed 0 bases, J shed 6 bases, and the junction held 11 bases outside the gene matches. The CDR3 has 16 residues. Germline V CDR1 and CDR2: DFQATT, SNEGSKA (reference sequence).

V usage is TRBV5-4 and J usage is TRBJ2-1; possibly TRBD1 for D (6 bases). Germline-derived CDR1 and CDR2 are SGHNT and YYREEE (reference sequence). CDR3 length: 15 amino acids. Trimming removed 1 base at V and 6 bases at J, with 14 bases between. The CDR3 region has the DNA TGTGCCAGCAGCTTGAGTAGTCAGGGGCGCAATGAGCAGTTCTTC. Translated: CASSLSSQGRNEQFF. The full variable domain, with the rest looked up from reference TRBV5-4 and TRBJ2-1, is ETGVTQSPTHLIKTRGQQVTLRCSSQSGHNTVSWYQQALGQGPQFIFQYYREEENGRGNFPPRFSGLQFPNYSSELNVNALELDDSALYLCASSLSSQGRNEQFFGPGTRLTVL.

This sequence joins TRBV5-1 and TRBJ1-4; D gene uncertain. This CDR3 spans 15 amino acids. The V gene's germline CDR1 is SGHRS and CDR2 YFSETQ. V was trimmed by 1 base and J by 8 bases, leaving 15 bases between them. DNA for the CDR3: TGCGCCAGCAGCTTGCCGGAAGGACGGGAGGAAAAACTGTTTTTT. This translates into CASSLPEGREEKLFF.

This clonotype was seen only a few times. V gene TRBV7-9 combines with J gene TRBJ1-4; maybe TRBD1 (6 bases). CDR3 length: 17 residues. The V end was cut by 1 base, the J end by 8 bases, with 20 bases between. Germline-derived CDR1 and CDR2 are SEHNR and FQNEAQ (reference sequence). The CDR3 coding sequence is TGTGCCAGCAGCTTAGTTGCCCCTCGGGGGGGCAGGGAAAAACTGTTTTTT. This codes for CASSLVAPRGGREKLFF.

A note on this clonotype: This is likely a read error, given that the CDR3 carries no conserved phenylalanine or tryptophan at its end. This chain uses TRBV5-6 with TRBJ2-1, with unresolved D. Trimming shortened V by 3 bases and J by 4 bases, and 5 bases separated the two germline ends. In germline, CDR1 is SGHDT, CDR2 YYEEEE. The CDR3 has 12 residues. The CDR3 DNA reads as TGTGCCAGCAGCTCTATATACAATGAGCAGTTCTTA. Amino acid sequence: CASSSIYNEQFL.

V is TRBV7-2 and J is TRBJ2-7; 11 bases map to TRBD2. This CDR3 has 24 residues. Germline CDR1 is SGHTA and CDR2 is FQGNSA. V dropped 2 bases and J dropped 2; count of bases not matched to a gene: 29. The CDR3 DNA follows: TGTGCCAGCAGCTTACTGGGACAGGTGACTCCGGGGAACCCTAGCGGGAGGTACACCTACGAGCAGTACTTC. It specifies CASSLLGQVTPGNPSGRYTYEQYF.

The table lists this clonotype with a few counts. This chain uses TRBV4-1 with TRBJ1-5; D not resolved. V was shortened by 3 bases and J by 6 bases, with 12 bases between the two germline ends. In germline, CDR1 is MGHRA, CDR2 YSYEKL. CDR3 length equals 14 residues. The CDR3 nucleotides are TGCGCCAGCAGCCACCCCGGAGAAACTCAGCCCCAGCATTTT. Its translation is CASSHPGETQPQHF.

This clonotype was seen repeatedly, ten times or more. The chain carries TRBV27 and TRBJ2-2, with D perhaps TRBD2 (6 bases). The CDR3 covers 14 residues. The germline gives CDR1 MNHEY, CDR2 SMNVEV (reference sequence). Between the trimmed V and J ends, which lost 5 bases and 3 bases, there was a span of 10 bases. For the CDR3, the DNA is TGTGCCAGCAGTACCAGCGGGTACACCGGGGAGCTGTTTTTT. Its protein is CASSTSGYTGELFF.

This clonotype was seen repeatedly, ten times or more. V gene TRBV7-6 combines with J gene TRBJ1-4; D gene unclear. Germline V gene data show CDR1 as SGHVS and CDR2 as FNYEAQ. This CDR3 contains 13 residues. The ends were cut back, 10 bases at V and 8 bases at J, with 17 bases in the middle. Here the CDR3 reads CATSGGSREKLFF. For the CDR3, the DNA is TGTGCCACCTCCGGAGGTAGCCGGGAAAAACTGTTTTTT. The variable domain in full, completed from reference TRBV7-6 and TRBJ1-4, reads GAGVSQSPRYKVTKRGQDVALRCDPISGHVSLYWYRQALGQGPEFLTYFNYEAQQDKSGLPNDRFSAERPEGSISTLTIQRTEQRDSAMYRCATSGGSREKLFFGSGTQLSVL.

This clonotype has at least ten counts. CDR3 nucleotides: TGTGCCAGCAGCCAAGGAAAGGCCTACGAGCAGTACTTC. Amino acid sequence: CASSQGKAYEQYF. This rearrangement joins TRBV4-2 to TRBJ2-7; D unclear. V was pared by 1 base and J by 2 bases, with 6 bases between. Germline CDR1 and CDR2: LGHNA and YNFKEQ. CDR3 size: 13 residues.